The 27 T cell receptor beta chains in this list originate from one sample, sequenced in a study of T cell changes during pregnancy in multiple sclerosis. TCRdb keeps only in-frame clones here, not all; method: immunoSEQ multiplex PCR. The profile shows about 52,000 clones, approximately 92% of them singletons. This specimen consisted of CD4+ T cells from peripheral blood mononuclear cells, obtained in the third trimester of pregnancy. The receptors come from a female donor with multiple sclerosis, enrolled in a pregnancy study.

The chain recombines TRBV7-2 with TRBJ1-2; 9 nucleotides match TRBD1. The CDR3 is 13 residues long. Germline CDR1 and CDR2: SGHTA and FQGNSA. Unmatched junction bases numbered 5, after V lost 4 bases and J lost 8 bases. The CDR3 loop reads CASSSADRGGYTF. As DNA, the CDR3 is TGTGCCAGCAGCTCGGCAGACAGGGGGGGCTACACCTTC.

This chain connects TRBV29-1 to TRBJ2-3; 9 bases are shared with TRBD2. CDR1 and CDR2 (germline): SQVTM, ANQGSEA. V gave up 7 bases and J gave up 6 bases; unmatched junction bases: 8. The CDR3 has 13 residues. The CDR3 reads CSELSGSMDTQYF. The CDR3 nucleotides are TGCAGCGAACTTAGCGGGAGTATGGATACGCAGTATTTT.

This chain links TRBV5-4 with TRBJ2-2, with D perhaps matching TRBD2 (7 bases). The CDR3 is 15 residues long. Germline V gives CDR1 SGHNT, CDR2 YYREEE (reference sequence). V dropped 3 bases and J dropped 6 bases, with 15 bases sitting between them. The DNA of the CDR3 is TGTGCCAGCAGCTCTCTCCGGGGGGCCCCCGGGGAGCTGTTTTTT. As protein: CASSSLRGAPGELFF.

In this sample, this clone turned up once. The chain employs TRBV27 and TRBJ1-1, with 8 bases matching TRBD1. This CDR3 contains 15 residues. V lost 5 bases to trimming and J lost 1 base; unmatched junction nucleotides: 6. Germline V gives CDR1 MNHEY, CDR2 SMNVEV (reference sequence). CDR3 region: CASSPRTGTNTEAFF. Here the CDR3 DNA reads TGTGCCAGCAGTCCAAGGACAGGGACGAACACTGAAGCTTTCTTT.

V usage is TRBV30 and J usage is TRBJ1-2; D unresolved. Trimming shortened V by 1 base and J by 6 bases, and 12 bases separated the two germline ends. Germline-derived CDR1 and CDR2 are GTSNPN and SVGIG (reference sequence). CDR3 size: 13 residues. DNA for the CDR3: TGTGCCTGGAGTGGCAGTGGAGGCCATGGCTACACCTTC. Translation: CAWSGSGGHGYTF.

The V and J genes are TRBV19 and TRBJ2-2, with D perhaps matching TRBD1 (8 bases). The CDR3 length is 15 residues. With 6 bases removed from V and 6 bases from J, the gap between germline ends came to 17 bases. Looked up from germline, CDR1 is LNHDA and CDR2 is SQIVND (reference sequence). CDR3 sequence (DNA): TGTGCCAGTAGAGCCGGACAGGGAGGGGCCGGGGAGCTGTTTTTT. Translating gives CASRAGQGGAGELFF.

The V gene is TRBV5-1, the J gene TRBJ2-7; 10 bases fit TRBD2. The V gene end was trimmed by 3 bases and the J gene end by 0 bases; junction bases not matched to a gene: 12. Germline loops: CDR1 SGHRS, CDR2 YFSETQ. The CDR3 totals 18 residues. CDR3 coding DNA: TGCGCCAGCAGCTCCAGCCGGACTAGCGGATCCAGCTCCTACGAGCAGTACTTC. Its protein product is CASSSSRTSGSSSYEQYF.

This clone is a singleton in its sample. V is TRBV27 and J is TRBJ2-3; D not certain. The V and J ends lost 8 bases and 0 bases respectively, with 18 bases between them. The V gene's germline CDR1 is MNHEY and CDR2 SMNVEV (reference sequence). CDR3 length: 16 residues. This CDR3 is CASSPRKRSSTDTQYF. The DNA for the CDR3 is TGTGCCAGCTCCCCGAGAAAGCGATCTAGCACAGATACGCAGTATTTT.

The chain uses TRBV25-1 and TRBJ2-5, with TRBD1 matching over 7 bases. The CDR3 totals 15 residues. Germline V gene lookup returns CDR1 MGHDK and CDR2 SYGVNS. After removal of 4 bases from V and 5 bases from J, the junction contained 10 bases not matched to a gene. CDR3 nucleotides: TGTGCCAGCAGTGGAAGGGGGCCCAGCTTTGAGACCCAGTACTTC. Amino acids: CASSGRGPSFETQYF.

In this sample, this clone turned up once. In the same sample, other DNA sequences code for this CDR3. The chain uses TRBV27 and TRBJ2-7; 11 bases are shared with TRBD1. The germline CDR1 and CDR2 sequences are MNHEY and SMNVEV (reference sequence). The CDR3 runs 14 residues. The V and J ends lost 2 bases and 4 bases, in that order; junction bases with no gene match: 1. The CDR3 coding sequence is TGTGCCAGCAGTTTAGGGGACAGGGGGTACGAGCAGTACTTC. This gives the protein CASSLGDRGYEQYF.

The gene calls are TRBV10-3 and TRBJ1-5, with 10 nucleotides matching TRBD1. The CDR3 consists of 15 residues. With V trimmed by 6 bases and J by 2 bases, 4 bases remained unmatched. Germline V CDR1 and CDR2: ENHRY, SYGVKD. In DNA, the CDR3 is TGTGCCATCAGCTCCGGGACAGGGGGCAATCAGCCCCAGCATTTT. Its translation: CAISSGTGGNQPQHF.

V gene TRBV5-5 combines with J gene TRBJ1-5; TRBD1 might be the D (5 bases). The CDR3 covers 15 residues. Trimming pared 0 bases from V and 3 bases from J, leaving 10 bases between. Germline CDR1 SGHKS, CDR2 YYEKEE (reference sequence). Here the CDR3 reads CASSLGQGINQPQHF. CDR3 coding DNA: TGTGCCAGCAGCTTGGGGCAGGGCATCAATCAGCCCCAGCATTTT.

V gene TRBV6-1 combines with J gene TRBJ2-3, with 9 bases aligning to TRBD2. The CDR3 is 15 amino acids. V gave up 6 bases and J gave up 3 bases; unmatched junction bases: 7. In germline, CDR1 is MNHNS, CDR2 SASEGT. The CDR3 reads CASSLSGSWTDTQYF. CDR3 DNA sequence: TGTGCCAGCAGCCTTAGCGGGAGTTGGACAGATACGCAGTATTTT.

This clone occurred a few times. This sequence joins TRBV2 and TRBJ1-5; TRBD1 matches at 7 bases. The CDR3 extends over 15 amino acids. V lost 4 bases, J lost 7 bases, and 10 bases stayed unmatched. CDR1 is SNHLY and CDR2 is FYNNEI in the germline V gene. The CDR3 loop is CASSAGTDILQPQHF. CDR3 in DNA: TGTGCCAGCAGTGCTGGGACAGACATCCTCCAGCCCCAGCATTTT.

The CDR3 DNA is TGTGCCAGCAGTTCGGCGGGCGAGGGTCCGGACGGGAGGGCCAATGAGCAGTTCTTC. It yields the protein CASSSAGEGPDGRANEQFF. This sequence joins TRBV28 and TRBJ2-1; 8 positions agree with TRBD2. The germline gives CDR1 MDHEN, CDR2 SYDVKM. J was trimmed by 6 bases and V by 4 bases; bases with no gene match: 20. The CDR3 is 19 amino acids.

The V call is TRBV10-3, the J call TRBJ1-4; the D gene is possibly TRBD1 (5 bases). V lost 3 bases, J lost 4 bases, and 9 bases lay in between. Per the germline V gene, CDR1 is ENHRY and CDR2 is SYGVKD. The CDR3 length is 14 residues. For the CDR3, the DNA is TGTGCCATCAGTGAACGGGGGGTTAATGAAAAACTGTTTTTT. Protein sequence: CAISERGVNEKLFF.

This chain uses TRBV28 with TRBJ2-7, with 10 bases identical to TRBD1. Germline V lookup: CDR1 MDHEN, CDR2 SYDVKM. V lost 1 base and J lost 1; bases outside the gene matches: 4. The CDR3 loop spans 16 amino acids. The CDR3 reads CASSLSRTGGSYEQYF. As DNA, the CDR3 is TGTGCCAGCAGTTTATCCCGGACAGGGGGATCCTACGAGCAGTACTTC.

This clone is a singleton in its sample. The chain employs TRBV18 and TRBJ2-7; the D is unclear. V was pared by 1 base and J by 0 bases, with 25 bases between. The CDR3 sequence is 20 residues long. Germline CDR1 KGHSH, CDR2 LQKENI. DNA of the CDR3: TGTGCCAGCTCACCACAGAGCGACCCATCAGACGGCCAGAGCTCCTACGAGCAGTACTTC. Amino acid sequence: CASSPQSDPSDGQSSYEQYF.

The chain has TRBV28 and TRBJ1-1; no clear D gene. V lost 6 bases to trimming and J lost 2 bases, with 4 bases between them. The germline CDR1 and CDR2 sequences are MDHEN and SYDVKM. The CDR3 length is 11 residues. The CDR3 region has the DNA TGTGCCAGCAGCAGAAACACTGAAGCTTTCTTT. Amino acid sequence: CASSRNTEAFF. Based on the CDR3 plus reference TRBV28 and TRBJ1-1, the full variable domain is DVKVTQSSRYLVKRTGEKVFLECVQDMDHENMFWYRQDPGLGLRLIYFSYDVKMKEKGDIPEGYSVSREKKERFSLILESASTNQTSMYLCASSRNTEAFFGQGTRLTVV.

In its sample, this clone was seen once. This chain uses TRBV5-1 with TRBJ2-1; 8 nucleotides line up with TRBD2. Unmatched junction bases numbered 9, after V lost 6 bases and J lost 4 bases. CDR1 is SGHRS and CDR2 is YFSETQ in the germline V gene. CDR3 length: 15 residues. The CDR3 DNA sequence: TGCGCCAGCACCCTCCAGGCTAGCGGGTACAATGAGCAGTTCTTC. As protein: CASTLQASGYNEQFF.

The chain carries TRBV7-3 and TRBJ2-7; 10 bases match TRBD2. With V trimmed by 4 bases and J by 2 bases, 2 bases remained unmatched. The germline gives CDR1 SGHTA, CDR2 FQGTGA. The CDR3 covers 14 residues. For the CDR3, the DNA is TGTGCCAGCAGCTCTAGCGGGGGCACCTACGAGCAGTACTTC. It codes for CASSSSGGTYEQYF.

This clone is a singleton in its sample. The CDR3 nucleotides read TGTGCCAGTAGTAGCCTCGGGACAGGGGCTGAAGCTTTCTTT. This encodes CASSSLGTGAEAFF. The chain links TRBV19 to TRBJ1-1; 10 bases map to TRBD1. This CDR3 has 14 residues. The V and J ends lost 4 bases and 6 bases, in that order; junction bases with no gene match: 5. Per germline, CDR1 LNHDA and CDR2 SQIVND (reference sequence). Looking up the rest from reference TRBV19 and TRBJ1-1 gives the full variable domain: DGGITQSPKYLFRKEGQNVTLSCEQNLNHDAMYWYRQDPGQGLRLIYYSQIVNDFQKGDIAEGYSVSREKKESFPLTVTSAQKNPTAFYLCASSSLGTGAEAFFGQGTRLTVV.

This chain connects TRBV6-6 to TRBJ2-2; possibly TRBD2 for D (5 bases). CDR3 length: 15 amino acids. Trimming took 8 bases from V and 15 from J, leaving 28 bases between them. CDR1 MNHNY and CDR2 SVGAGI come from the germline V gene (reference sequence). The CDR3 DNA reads TGTGCCAGCCGGGCGTTATTGGGCGGACCGGGGAGCTTGTTTTTT. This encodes CASRALLGGPGSLFF.

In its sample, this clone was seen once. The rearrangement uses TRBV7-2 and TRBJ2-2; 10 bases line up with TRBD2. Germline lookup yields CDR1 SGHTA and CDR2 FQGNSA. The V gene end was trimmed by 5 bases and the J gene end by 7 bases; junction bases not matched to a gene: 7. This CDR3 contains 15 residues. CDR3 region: CASSLLAGAGGELFF. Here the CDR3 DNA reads TGTGCCAGCAGCCTCCTAGCGGGGGCTGGCGGGGAGCTGTTTTTT.

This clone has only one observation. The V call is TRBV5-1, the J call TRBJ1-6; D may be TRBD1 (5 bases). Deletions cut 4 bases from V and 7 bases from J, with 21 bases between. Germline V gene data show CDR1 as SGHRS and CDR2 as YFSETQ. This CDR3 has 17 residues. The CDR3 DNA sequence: TGCGCCAGCAGCCCATCGCCGTTAGGGGCACGGAATTCACCCCTCCACTTT. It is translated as CASSPSPLGARNSPLHF.

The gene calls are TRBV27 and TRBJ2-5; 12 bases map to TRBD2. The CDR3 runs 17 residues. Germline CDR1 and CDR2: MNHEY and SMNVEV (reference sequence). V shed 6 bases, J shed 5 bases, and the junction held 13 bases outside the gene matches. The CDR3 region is CASSPRLAGVRGETQYF. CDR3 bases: TGTGCCAGCAGCCCTAGACTAGCGGGAGTCAGAGGGGAGACCCAGTACTTC.

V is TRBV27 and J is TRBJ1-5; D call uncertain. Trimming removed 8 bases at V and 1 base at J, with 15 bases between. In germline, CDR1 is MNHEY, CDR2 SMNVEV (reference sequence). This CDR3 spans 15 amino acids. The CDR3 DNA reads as TGTGCCAGCTCCCGCGCCCGTCGGAGCAATCAGCCCCAGCATTTT. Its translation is CASSRARRSNQPQHF.